A single sample is the source of the 30 T cell receptor beta chains below, sequenced in a study of T cell repertoires in cytomegalovirus infection. TCRdb redid the calling of the reads with MiXCR, one entry per CDR3 protein. The sample carries about 100,000 distinct CDR3 sequences, around 22% recorded once. The specimen sequenced was CD8+ T cells from PBMCs. The receptors were sampled from a human donor in good health (CMV status not recorded). Some clones in this sample may be carry-over from other donors' samples.

This clonotype has a single count. J is TRBJ2-7 and V is TRBV19; tentative D call: TRBD1 (6 bases). This CDR3 contains 13 residues. Germline assignment: CDR1 LNHDA and CDR2 SQIVND (reference sequence). V was pared by 7 bases and J by 0 bases, with 10 bases between. The CDR3 loop is CASTGDGSYEQYF. The CDR3, as DNA: TGTGCCAGTACAGGGGACGGCTCCTACGAGCAGTACTTC.

The rearrangement joins TRBV6-2 or TRBV6-3 to TRBJ2-6; D ambiguous. The germline V and J ends were trimmed by 5 bases and 0 bases, with 8 bases remaining between them. The CDR3 sequence is 15 residues long. CDR1 is MNHEY and CDR2 is SVGEGT in the germline V gene. DNA for the CDR3: TGTGCCAGCAGTGATCTGACCTCTGGGGCCAACGTCCTGACTTTC. Its protein is CASSDLTSGANVLTF.

The chain couples TRBV27 to TRBJ1-1; perhaps TRBD1 as D (5 bases). The CDR3 totals 13 residues. V lost 2 bases to trimming and J lost 11 bases, with 15 bases between them. CDR1 MNHEY and CDR2 SMNVEV come from the germline V gene (reference sequence). The CDR3 reads CASSLSRGTQAFF. CDR3 DNA: TGTGCCAGCAGTTTAAGCCGGGGCACCCAGGCTTTCTTT.

This clonotype has ten or more counts. The chain joins TRBV7-9 to TRBJ2-7; D tentatively fits TRBD1 or TRBD2 (5 bases each). The length of the CDR3 is 15 residues. Trimming stripped 1 base from V and 6 bases from J, with 16 bases between. Per the germline V gene, CDR1 is SEHNR and CDR2 is FQNEAQ (reference sequence). CDR3 protein: CASSLVGDQSFEQYF. CDR3 in DNA: TGTGCCAGCAGCTTAGTTGGGGACCAATCATTCGAGCAGTACTTC.

This clonotype was seen repeatedly, ten times or more. V and J are TRBV7-2 and TRBJ1-1; perhaps TRBD1 as D (5 bases). The CDR3 has 13 amino acids. CDR1 is SGHTA and CDR2 is FQGNSA in the germline V gene. Trimming pared 8 bases from V and 4 bases from J, leaving 14 bases between. CDR3 bases: TGTGCCAGCGGGTCGGGCAGGGCCACTGAAGCTTTCTTT. This encodes CASGSGRATEAFF.

The chain joins TRBV12-3 or TRBV12-4 to TRBJ1-5; a possible D gene is TRBD1 (6 bases). The CDR3 has 15 residues. V lost 1 base and J 5 bases, leaving 12 bases between the germline ends. The CDR3 sequence is CASSLGGAGDQPQHF. For the CDR3, the DNA is TGTGCCAGCAGTTTAGGAGGGGCAGGGGATCAGCCCCAGCATTTT.

The chain carries TRBV2 and TRBJ2-3; perhaps TRBD2 as D (5 bases). Looked up from germline, CDR1 is SNHLY and CDR2 is FYNNEI. The CDR3 spans 12 residues. V gave up 7 bases and J gave up 4 bases, with 9 bases separating them. This CDR3 reads CASIGSADTQYF. The CDR3 DNA reads as TGTGCCAGCATTGGGAGCGCAGATACGCAGTATTTT.

The chain combines TRBV29-1 with TRBJ2-3; D is uncertain. This CDR3 region has 13 residues. The V end lost 3 bases, the J end lost 0 bases, and 7 bases lay between the germline ends. Germline CDR1 and CDR2: SQVTM and ANQGSEA. The chain's CDR3 is CSVDSDSTDTQYF. The CDR3 DNA sequence: TGCAGCGTTGATTCCGACAGCACAGATACGCAGTATTTT.

Many counts were recorded for this clonotype. V usage is TRBV7-9 and J usage is TRBJ2-3; D not resolved. The CDR3 contains 16 residues. Trimming removed 4 bases at V and 4 bases at J, with 18 bases between. Germline V lookup: CDR1 SEHNR, CDR2 FQNEAQ (reference sequence). CDR3: CASSSPTRSGSDTQYF. The CDR3 DNA reads as TGTGCCAGCAGCTCCCCGACTCGCTCGGGTTCAGATACGCAGTATTTT. The entire variable domain, with the rest obtained from reference TRBV7-9 and TRBJ2-3, is as follows: DTGVSQNPRHKITKRGQNVTFRCDPISEHNRLYWYRQTLGQGPEFLTYFQNEAQLEKSRLLSDRFSAERPKGSFSTLEIQRTEQGDSAMYLCASSSPTRSGSDTQYFGPGTRLTVL.

This clonotype turned up a few times. This sequence joins TRBV19 and TRBJ2-1, with TRBD1 matching 11 bases. This CDR3 comprises 15 residues. Germline values: CDR1 LNHDA, CDR2 SQIVND (reference sequence). V shed 3 bases, J shed 7 bases, and the junction held 5 bases outside the gene matches. The CDR3 loop reads CASSMDRGLVNEQFF. CDR3 nucleotide sequence: TGTGCCAGTAGTATGGACAGGGGGCTAGTGAATGAGCAGTTCTTC.

V usage is TRBV2 and J usage is TRBJ2-3; TRBD2 matches at 11 bases. Germline CDR1 SNHLY, CDR2 FYNNEI. Trimming removed 5 bases from V and 2 bases from J; junction bases left unmatched: 3. The CDR3 extends over 15 amino acids. The CDR3 reads CASSLTSGATDTQYF. As DNA, the CDR3 is TGTGCCAGCAGTTTGACTAGCGGGGCCACAGATACGCAGTATTTT.

V is TRBV20-1 and J is TRBJ2-7; TRBD2 aligns across 8 bases. Germline CDR1 and CDR2: DFQATT and SNEGSKA (reference sequence). CDR3 length: 14 residues. V shed 0 bases, J shed 3 bases, and the junction held 4 bases outside the gene matches. DNA of the CDR3: TGCAGTGCTAGAGATCTGAGCGGGAGCTACGAGCAGTACTTC. This gives the protein CSARDLSGSYEQYF.

V and J are TRBV2 and TRBJ1-3; D gene uncertain. Trimming left V 7 bases short and J 1 base short, with 14 bases between. Germline CDR1 is SNHLY and CDR2 is FYNNEI. The CDR3 length is 15 residues. The CDR3 nucleotides read TGTGCCAGCACCCGCGGGTTGTCGTCTGGAAACACCATATATTTT. Translation: CASTRGLSSGNTIYF.

This clonotype was seen more than once but under ten times. This chain joins TRBV27 and TRBJ2-7; TRBD2 matches 10 bases. V lost 5 bases to trimming and J lost 4 bases; unmatched junction nucleotides: 5. The V gene's germline CDR1 is MNHEY and CDR2 SMNVEV (reference sequence). The CDR3 sequence is 14 residues long. Here the CDR3 reads CASSPASGSYEQYF. The CDR3 nucleotides read TGTGCCAGCAGTCCCGCTAGCGGGAGTTACGAGCAGTACTTC.

Here the CDR3 DNA reads TGTGCCAGCAGCACGACAGGTGATGAGCAGTTCTTC. It translates to CASSTTGDEQFF. This chain links TRBV7-6 with TRBJ2-1; D might be TRBD1 (6 bases). V was cut by 5 bases and J by 8 bases, with 10 bases left in between. The CDR3 is 12 amino acids. In germline, CDR1 is SGHVS, CDR2 FNYEAQ.

This clonotype was observed many times. The CDR3 is CASSTNQGRSYNEQFF. CDR3 DNA: TGTGCCAGCAGCACAAACCAGGGGCGGTCCTACAATGAGCAGTTCTTC. V is TRBV7-9 and J is TRBJ2-1; D may be TRBD1 (6 bases). Trimming left V 5 bases short and J 1 base short, with 15 bases between. This CDR3 is 16 amino acids long. CDR1 is SEHNR and CDR2 is FQNEAQ in the germline V gene (reference sequence).

This clonotype was counted many times. For the CDR3, the DNA is TGTGCCAGCAGTTACTCCGGACAGAGCAGCTCCTACGAGCAGTACTTC. The encoded protein is CASSYSGQSSSYEQYF. The genes are TRBV6-5 and TRBJ2-7, with D possibly matching TRBD1 (6 bases). The CDR3 has 16 residues. Germline V gives CDR1 MNHEY, CDR2 SVGAGI. V was cut by 0 bases and J by 0 bases, with 12 bases left in between.

This clonotype was picked up a small number of times. The V call is TRBV27, the J call TRBJ2-1; D remains unclear. V lost 7 bases to trimming and J lost 4 bases, with 5 bases between them. Germline V CDR1 and CDR2: MNHEY, SMNVEV (reference sequence). This CDR3 comprises 11 residues. Here the CDR3 DNA reads TGTGCCAGCAAACAGTACAATGAGCAGTTCTTC. This encodes CASKQYNEQFF.

This rearrangement joins TRBV12-3 or TRBV12-4 to TRBJ2-5; unclear D gene. This CDR3 is 12 amino acids long. The V end lost 6 bases, the J end lost 1 base, and 6 bases lay between the germline ends. The CDR3 sequence is CASRSFQETQYF. DNA for the CDR3: TGTGCCAGCAGATCATTCCAAGAGACCCAGTACTTC.

The chain joins TRBV7-9 to TRBJ2-3, with D possibly matching TRBD1 (5 bases). From germline, CDR1 is SEHNR and CDR2 FQNEAQ (reference sequence). Deletions cut 4 bases from V and 0 bases from J, with 8 bases between. This CDR3 is built from 14 residues. For the CDR3, the DNA is TGTGCCAGCAGCTCCCGACAGAGCACAGATACGCAGTATTTT. Amino acids: CASSSRQSTDTQYF.

V usage is TRBV6-2 or TRBV6-3 and J usage is TRBJ2-7; a weak D match, TRBD2 (5 bases). The V end lost 8 bases, the J end lost 7 bases, and 12 bases lay between the germline ends. The germline CDR1 and CDR2 sequences are MNHEY and SVGEGT. The CDR3 loop spans 11 amino acids. CDR3 amino acids: CASFLGGEQYF. CDR3 DNA sequence: TGTGCCAGCTTTCTGGGCGGGGAGCAGTACTTC.

This clonotype has more than one count but fewer than ten. Here the CDR3 DNA reads TGTGCCAGCTCAATGGGAAACGGGGAGCTGTTTTTT. Translating gives CASSMGNGELFF. The rearrangement uses TRBV18 and TRBJ2-2; D ambiguous. Germline CDR1 KGHSH, CDR2 LQKENI. The CDR3 loop spans 12 amino acids. Trimming pared 5 bases from V and 7 bases from J, leaving 8 bases between.

The chain is built from TRBV13 and TRBJ1-1, with 8 bases that match TRBD1. V gave up 5 bases and J gave up 6 bases; unmatched junction bases: 5. The CDR3 is 13 residues long. The germline V gene encodes CDR1 PRHDT and CDR2 FYEKMQ (reference sequence). The CDR3 reads CASSGQGFAEAFF. Here the CDR3 DNA reads TGTGCCAGCAGCGGACAGGGATTCGCTGAAGCTTTCTTT.

The chain employs TRBV6-6 and TRBJ2-3; D gene unclear. Per the germline V gene, CDR1 is MNHNY and CDR2 is SVGAGI (reference sequence). The CDR3 covers 12 residues. V lost 7 bases to trimming and J lost 3 bases, with 8 bases between them. The CDR3 nucleotides are TGTGCCAGCACTCTGGCGACAGATACGCAGTATTTT. This sequence encodes CASTLATDTQYF.

As concerns this clonotype: At one boundary the junction diverges from the germline segment, which might be a read error. The chain employs TRBV7-2 and TRBJ1-5, with 8 bases matching TRBD1. This CDR3 has 18 amino acids. The germline CDR1 and CDR2 sequences are SGHTA and FQGNSA. CDR3 nucleotides: TGTGTCAGCAGCTTAATTTCCATCGACAGACAGGGGAGTCAGCCCCAGCATTTT. Its protein is CVSSLISIDRQGSQPQHF. Looking up the rest from reference TRBV7-2 and TRBJ1-5 gives the full variable domain: GAGVSQSPSNKVTEKGKDVELRCDPISGHTALYWYRQSLGQGLEFLIYFQGNSAPDKSGLPSDRFSAERTGGSVSTLTIQRTQQEDSAVYLCVSSLISIDRQGSQPQHFGDGTRLSIL.

The gene calls are TRBV14 and TRBJ1-2, with 7 bases matching TRBD1. Germline assignment: CDR1 SGHDN and CDR2 FVKESK. CDR3 length equals 14 residues. The J segment lost 6 bases and the V segment lost 2 bases, leaving 6 bases of the junction unmatched. The CDR3 DNA follows: TGTGCCAGCAGCCAATCCTACAGGGGTCATGGCTACACCTTC. Its protein product is CASSQSYRGHGYTF.

At least ten counts were recorded for this clonotype. This chain links TRBV7-6 with TRBJ2-2, with TRBD1 as a possible D gene (6 bases). Germline V CDR1 and CDR2: SGHVS, FNYEAQ. This CDR3 contains 14 residues. Between the trimmed V and J ends, which lost 1 base and 6 bases, there was a span of 9 bases. CDR3 region: CASSLGQAAGELFF. The CDR3 bases are TGTGCCAGCAGCTTAGGACAGGCGGCCGGGGAGCTGTTTTTT.

There are many counts of this clonotype. The V and J genes are TRBV6-1 and TRBJ2-1; 9 bases map to TRBD1. The junction had 8 bases not matched to a gene; V was cut back by 6 bases and J by 5 bases. The V gene's germline CDR1 is MNHNS and CDR2 SASEGT. CDR3 length equals 15 residues. The CDR3 sequence: CASSIGTGNNNEQFF. CDR3 in DNA: TGTGCCAGCAGCATAGGGACAGGGAACAACAATGAGCAGTTCTTC.

This clonotype appeared a few times. The chain uses TRBV6-2 or TRBV6-3 and TRBJ2-1, with a weak D call TRBD2 (6 bases). The CDR3 runs 16 residues. Per germline, CDR1 MNHEY and CDR2 SVGEGT. V lost 5 bases and J lost 0, with 14 bases in between. The DNA for the CDR3 is TGTGCCAGCAGTCCCCGGGACTTTAACTCCTACAATGAGCAGTTCTTC. Translation: CASSPRDFNSYNEQFF.

J is TRBJ2-7 and V is TRBV12-3 or TRBV12-4, with a possible D match to TRBD2 (7 bases). The CDR3 has 12 residues. Trimming took 8 bases from V and 6 from J, leaving 14 bases between them. The CDR3, as DNA: TGTGCCAGCCTTGGGGGGGGGCCCGAGCAGTACTTC. Translation: CASLGGGPEQYF.